The entry below describes one TCR beta chain. Through a sample-barcoded 5' primer and a J-beta primer mix, a second PCR was run for roughly 6 to 12 cycles. All samples yielded 3 million or more CDR3-containing paired-end reads. TCRdb re-analysed the 5' RACE reads in MiXCR, keeping a single row per CDR3 protein. Altogether 650,000 to 1,000,000 distinct CDR3 sequences are present, around 36% being singletons, with the ten largest covering 10% to 15%. The data were taken from a study of blood T cells in healthy people across ages. Germline V gene sequence: CDR1 ENHRY, CDR2 SYGVKD. V shed 6 bases, J shed 5 bases, and the junction held 7 bases outside the gene matches. This CDR3 is built from 13 residues.

This chain links TRBV10-3 with TRBJ2-7, with 7 positions matching TRBD1. The TCR originated in a man younger than 35 in good health. The sample was blood. CDR3 amino acids: CAIRGDTGDEQYF. Written as DNA, the CDR3 is TGTGCCATCAGGGGGGATACAGGGGACGAGCAGTACTTC.